A selection of T cell receptor beta chains follows, all from one sample in a study of blood T cell repertoires in COVID-19. Produced via immunoSEQ multiplex PCR; TCRdb's table is partial and in-frame only. The sample consists of around 260,000 clones, more than 85% of them appearing once. The sample consisted of peripheral blood. These TCRs come from a woman in her 30s with COVID-19, enrolled during active disease. The CDR3 runs from the conserved cysteine through the conserved F or W. The D gene is left open where the match is weak. Only part of the rows carry a size: once, few, many, or a class if the clone is expanded.

D: -; size: -; J: TRBJ2-2; V: TRBV5-4; CDR3: CASRQNTGELFF; DNA: TGTGCCAGCAGACAGAACACCGGGGAGCTGTTTTTT
D: -; size: -; J: TRBJ1-4; V: TRBV4-1; CDR3: CASSQDPRSTNEKLFF; DNA: TGCGCCAGCAGCCAAGATCCTAGGTCAACTAATGAAAAACTGTTTTTT
D: -; size: -; J: TRBJ2-1; V: TRBV10-1; CDR3: CASSEVVIGYNEQFF; DNA: TGCGCCAGCAGTGAGGTGGTAATCGGCTACAATGAGCAGTTCTTC
D: TRBD2; size: -; J: TRBJ2-7; V: TRBV27; CDR3: CASSLMTSGTYEQYF; DNA: TGTGCCAGCAGTTTAATGACTAGCGGGACCTACGAGCAGTACTTC
D: TRBD1; size: -; J: TRBJ2-7; V: TRBV2; CDR3: CASSLTGDVREQYF; DNA: TGTGCCAGCAGTCTGACAGGGGATGTGAGAGAGCAGTACTTC
D: -; size: -; J: TRBJ1-1; V: TRBV6-1; CDR3: CASSEGPEAFF; DNA: TGTGCCAGCAGTGAAGGGCCTGAAGCTTTCTTT
D: -; size: -; J: TRBJ1-2; V: TRBV2; CDR3: CASTDRGTLDNGYTF; DNA: TGTGCCAGCACCGACCGGGGGACCTTGGATAATGGCTACACCTTC
D: TRBD1; size: -; J: TRBJ2-5; V: TRBV5-1; CDR3: CASSLGGQGRETQYF; DNA: TGCGCCAGCAGTCTCGGCGGACAGGGAAGGGAGACCCAGTACTTC
D: TRBD1; size: -; J: TRBJ1-1; V: TRBV7-9; CDR3: CASSHQGQGGEAFF; DNA: TGTGCCAGCAGCCACCAGGGACAGGGTGGCGAAGCTTTCTTT
D: TRBD1; size: -; J: TRBJ2-7; V: TRBV5-1; CDR3: CASALGTGNEQYF; DNA: TGCGCCAGTGCCCTCGGGACAGGGAACGAGCAGTACTTC
D: TRBD2; size: -; J: TRBJ2-3; V: TRBV7-9; CDR3: CASSPRAGGPDTQYF; DNA: TGTGCCAGCAGCCCCCGAGCGGGAGGGCCAGATACGCAGTATTTT
D: -; size: -; J: TRBJ2-7; V: TRBV13; CDR3: CASSGWGLQSSYEQYF; DNA: TGTGCCAGCAGCGGATGGGGACTTCAAAGCTCCTACGAGCAGTACTTC
D: -; size: -; J: TRBJ2-7; V: TRBV29-1; CDR3: CSVGSGSYEQYF; DNA: TGCAGCGTTGGATCAGGGTCCTACGAGCAGTACTTC
D: TRBD2; size: -; J: TRBJ2-3; V: TRBV19; CDR3: CASSSGLAGLTDTQYF; DNA: TGTGCCAGTAGTTCTGGGCTAGCGGGACTCACAGATACGCAGTATTTT
D: TRBD2; size: -; J: TRBJ2-1; V: TRBV19; CDR3: CASSPGLAENNEQFF; DNA: TGTGCCAGTAGTCCGGGACTAGCGGAGAACAATGAGCAGTTCTTC
D: -; size: few; J: TRBJ2-1; V: TRBV5-1; CDR3: CASSPGRGAEQFF; DNA: TGCGCCAGCAGCCCGGGTCGAGGTGCTGAGCAGTTCTTC
D: -; size: -; J: TRBJ1-1; V: TRBV30; CDR3: CAWVHRAEAFF; DNA: TGTGCCTGGGTGCACAGGGCTGAAGCTTTCTTT
D: -; size: -; J: TRBJ1-5; V: TRBV28; CDR3: CASSLLKAGGNQPQHF; DNA: TGTGCCAGCAGTTTATTGAAGGCAGGCGGCAATCAGCCCCAGCATTTT
D: TRBD1; size: -; J: TRBJ1-1; V: TRBV18; CDR3: CASSGTGLNTEAFF; DNA: TGTGCCAGCTCAGGGACAGGATTGAACACTGAAGCTTTCTTT
D: -; size: -; J: TRBJ2-7; V: TRBV11-2; CDR3: CASRGVEQYF; DNA: TGTGCCAGCAGGGGCGTTGAGCAGTACTTC
D: -; size: -; J: TRBJ1-1; V: TRBV18; CDR3: CASSPRSVGLNTEAFF; DNA: TGTGCCAGCTCACCCAGGTCTGTGGGCTTGAACACTGAAGCTTTCTTT
D: TRBD1; size: -; J: TRBJ1-6; V: TRBV6-6; CDR3: CASNDRGNSPLHF; DNA: TGTGCCAGCAATGACAGGGGAAATTCACCCCTCCACTTT